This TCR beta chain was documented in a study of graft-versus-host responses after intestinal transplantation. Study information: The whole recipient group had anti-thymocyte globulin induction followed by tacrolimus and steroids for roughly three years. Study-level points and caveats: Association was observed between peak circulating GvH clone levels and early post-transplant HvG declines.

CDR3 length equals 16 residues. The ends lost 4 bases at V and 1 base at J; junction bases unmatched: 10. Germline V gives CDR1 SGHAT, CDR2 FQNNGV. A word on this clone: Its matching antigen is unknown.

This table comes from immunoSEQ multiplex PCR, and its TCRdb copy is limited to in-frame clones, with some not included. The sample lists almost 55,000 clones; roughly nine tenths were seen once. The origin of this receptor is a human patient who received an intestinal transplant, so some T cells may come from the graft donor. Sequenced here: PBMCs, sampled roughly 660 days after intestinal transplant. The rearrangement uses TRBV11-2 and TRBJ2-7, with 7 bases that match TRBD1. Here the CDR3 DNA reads TGTGCCAGCAGCTCATTCGTCGGGACAGTTTCCTACGAGCAGTACTTC. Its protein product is CASSSFVGTVSYEQYF.